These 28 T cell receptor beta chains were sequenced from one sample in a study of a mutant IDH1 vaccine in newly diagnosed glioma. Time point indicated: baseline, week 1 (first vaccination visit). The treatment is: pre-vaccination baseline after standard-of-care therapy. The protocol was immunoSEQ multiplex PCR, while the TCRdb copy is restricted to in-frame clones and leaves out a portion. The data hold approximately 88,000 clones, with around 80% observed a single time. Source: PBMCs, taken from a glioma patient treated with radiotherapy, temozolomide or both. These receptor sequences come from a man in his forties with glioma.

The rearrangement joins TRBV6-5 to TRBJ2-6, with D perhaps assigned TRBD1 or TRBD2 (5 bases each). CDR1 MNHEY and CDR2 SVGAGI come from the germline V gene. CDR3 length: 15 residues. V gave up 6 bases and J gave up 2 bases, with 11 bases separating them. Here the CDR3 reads CASRFRGAGANVLTF. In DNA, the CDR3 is TGTGCCAGCAGATTCCGGGGCGCTGGGGCCAACGTCCTGACTTTC.

For the CDR3, the DNA is TGTGCCAGCAGCTTAACCCACCAACGGACCGAGCAGTACTTC. Translated, it gives CASSLTHQRTEQYF. The chain carries TRBV11-1 and TRBJ2-7; D remains ambiguous. Germline assignment: CDR1 SGHAT and CDR2 FQDESV (reference sequence). The CDR3 consists of 14 residues. The V end lost 2 bases, the J end lost 6 bases, and 14 bases lay between the germline ends.

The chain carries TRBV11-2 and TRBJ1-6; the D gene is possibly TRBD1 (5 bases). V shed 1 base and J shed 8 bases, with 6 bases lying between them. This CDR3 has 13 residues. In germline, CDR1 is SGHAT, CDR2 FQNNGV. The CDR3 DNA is TGTGCCAGCAGCTTAGGGGGGGATTCACCCCTCCACTTT. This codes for CASSLGGDSPLHF.

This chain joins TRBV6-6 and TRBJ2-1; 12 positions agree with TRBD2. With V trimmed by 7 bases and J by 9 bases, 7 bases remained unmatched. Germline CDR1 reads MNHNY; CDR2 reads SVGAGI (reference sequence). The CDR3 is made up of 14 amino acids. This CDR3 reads CASIFGLAGSEQFF. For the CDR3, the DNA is TGTGCCAGCATCTTCGGACTAGCGGGAAGTGAGCAGTTCTTC.

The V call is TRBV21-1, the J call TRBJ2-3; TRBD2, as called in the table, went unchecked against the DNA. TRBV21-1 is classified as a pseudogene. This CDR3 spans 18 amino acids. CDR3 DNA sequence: TGTGCCAGCAGAAAGTCGGGACTAGCGGGAGGTTACACAGATACGCAGTATTTT. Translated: CASRKSGLAGGYTDTQYF.

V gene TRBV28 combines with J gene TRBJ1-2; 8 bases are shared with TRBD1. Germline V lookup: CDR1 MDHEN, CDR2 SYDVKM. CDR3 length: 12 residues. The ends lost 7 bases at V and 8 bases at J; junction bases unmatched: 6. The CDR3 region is CASNQQGGGYTF. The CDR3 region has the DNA TGTGCCAGCAACCAACAGGGGGGAGGCTACACCTTC.

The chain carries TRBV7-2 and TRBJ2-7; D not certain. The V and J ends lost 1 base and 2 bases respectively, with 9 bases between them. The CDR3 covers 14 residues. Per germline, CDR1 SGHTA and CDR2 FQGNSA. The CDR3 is CASSLGRIPYEQYF. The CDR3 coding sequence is TGTGCCAGCAGCTTAGGGCGAATTCCCTACGAGCAGTACTTC.

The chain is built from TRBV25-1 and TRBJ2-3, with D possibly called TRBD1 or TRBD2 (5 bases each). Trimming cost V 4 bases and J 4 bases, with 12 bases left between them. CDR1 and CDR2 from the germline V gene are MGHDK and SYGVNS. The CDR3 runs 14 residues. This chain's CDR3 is CASSGREKADTQYF. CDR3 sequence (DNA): TGTGCCAGCAGTGGCAGGGAGAAGGCAGATACGCAGTATTTT.

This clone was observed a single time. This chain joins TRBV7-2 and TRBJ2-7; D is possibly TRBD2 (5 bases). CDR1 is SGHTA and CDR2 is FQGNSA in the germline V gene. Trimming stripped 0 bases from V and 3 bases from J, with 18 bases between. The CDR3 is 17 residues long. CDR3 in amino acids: CASSLAVGMDFFYEQYF. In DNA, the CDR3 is TGTGCCAGCAGCTTAGCTGTTGGGATGGACTTTTTCTACGAGCAGTACTTC.

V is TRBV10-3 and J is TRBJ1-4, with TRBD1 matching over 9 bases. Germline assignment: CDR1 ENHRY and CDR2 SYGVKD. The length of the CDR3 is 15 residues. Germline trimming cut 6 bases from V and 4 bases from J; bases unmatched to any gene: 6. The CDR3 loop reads CAIRGQGGRNEKLFF. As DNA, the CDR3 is TGTGCCATCAGGGGACAGGGAGGACGTAATGAAAAACTGTTTTTT.

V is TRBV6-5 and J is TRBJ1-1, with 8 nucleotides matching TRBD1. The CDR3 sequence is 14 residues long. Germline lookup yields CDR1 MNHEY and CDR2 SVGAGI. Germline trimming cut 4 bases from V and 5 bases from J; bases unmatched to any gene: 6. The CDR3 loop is CASSSWTGSTEAFF. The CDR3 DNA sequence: TGTGCCAGCAGTTCCTGGACAGGGAGTACTGAAGCTTTCTTT.

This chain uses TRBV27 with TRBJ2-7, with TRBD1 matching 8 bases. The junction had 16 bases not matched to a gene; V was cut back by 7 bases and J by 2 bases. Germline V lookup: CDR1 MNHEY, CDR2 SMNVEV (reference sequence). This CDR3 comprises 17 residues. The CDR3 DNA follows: TGTGCCAGCACCCCATGGGGGTGGGGACAGGCCACCTACGAGCAGTACTTC. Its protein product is CASTPWGWGQATYEQYF.

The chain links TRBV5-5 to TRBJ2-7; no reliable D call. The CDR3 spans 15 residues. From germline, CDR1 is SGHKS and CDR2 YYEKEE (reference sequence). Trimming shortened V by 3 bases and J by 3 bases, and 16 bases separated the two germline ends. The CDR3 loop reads CASSSSPGSGYEQYF. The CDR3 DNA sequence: TGTGCCAGCAGCTCCAGCCCAGGATCTGGCTACGAGCAGTACTTC.

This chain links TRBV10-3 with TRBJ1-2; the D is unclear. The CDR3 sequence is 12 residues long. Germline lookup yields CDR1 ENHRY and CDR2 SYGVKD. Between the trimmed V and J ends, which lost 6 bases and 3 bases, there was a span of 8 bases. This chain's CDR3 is CAISPLDYGYTF. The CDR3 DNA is TGTGCCATCAGCCCCCTAGACTATGGCTACACCTTC.

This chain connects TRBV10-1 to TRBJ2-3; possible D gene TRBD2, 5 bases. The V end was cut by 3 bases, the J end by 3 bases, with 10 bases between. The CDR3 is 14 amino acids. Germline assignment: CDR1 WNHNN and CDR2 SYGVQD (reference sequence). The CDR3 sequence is CASSEKRFTDTQYF. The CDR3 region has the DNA TGCGCCAGCAGTGAAAAGCGGTTTACAGATACGCAGTATTTT.

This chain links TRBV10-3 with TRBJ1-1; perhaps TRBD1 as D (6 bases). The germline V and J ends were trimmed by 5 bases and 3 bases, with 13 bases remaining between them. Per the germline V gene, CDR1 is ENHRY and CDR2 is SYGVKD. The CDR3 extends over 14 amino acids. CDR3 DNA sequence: TGTGCCATCAGTAACCTAAACAGGGACACTGAAGCTTTCTTT. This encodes CAISNLNRDTEAFF.

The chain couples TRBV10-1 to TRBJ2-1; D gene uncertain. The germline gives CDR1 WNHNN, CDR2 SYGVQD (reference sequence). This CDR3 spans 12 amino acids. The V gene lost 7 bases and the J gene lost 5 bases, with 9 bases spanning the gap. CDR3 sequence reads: CASTRAHNEQFF. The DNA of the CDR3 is TGCGCCAGCACCCGGGCGCACAATGAGCAGTTCTTC.

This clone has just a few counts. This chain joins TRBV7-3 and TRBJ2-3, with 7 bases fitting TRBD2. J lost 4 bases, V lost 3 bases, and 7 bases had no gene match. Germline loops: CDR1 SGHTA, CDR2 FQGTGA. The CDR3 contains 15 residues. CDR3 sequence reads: CASSLTGGYPDTQYF. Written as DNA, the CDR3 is TGTGCCAGCAGCTTGACGGGAGGTTACCCAGATACGCAGTATTTT.

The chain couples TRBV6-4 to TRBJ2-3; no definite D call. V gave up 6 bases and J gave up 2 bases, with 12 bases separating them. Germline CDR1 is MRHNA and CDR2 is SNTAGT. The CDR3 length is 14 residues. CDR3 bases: TGTGCCAGCAGCCCTCAATTCTACACAGATACGCAGTATTTT. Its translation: CASSPQFYTDTQYF.

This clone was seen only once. Here the CDR3 reads CASSLKMDRGHGYTF. The CDR3 bases are TGTGCCAGCTCCCTTAAAATGGACAGGGGGCATGGCTACACCTTC. This chain joins TRBV7-2 and TRBJ1-2; 11 bases line up with TRBD1. CDR1 and CDR2 (germline): SGHTA, FQGNSA. The CDR3 runs 15 residues. V was clipped by 8 bases and J by 6 bases; unmatched bases: 11.

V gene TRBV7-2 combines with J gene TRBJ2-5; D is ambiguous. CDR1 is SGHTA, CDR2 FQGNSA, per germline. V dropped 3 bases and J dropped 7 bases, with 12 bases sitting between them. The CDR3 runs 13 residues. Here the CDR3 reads CASSLPQSGTQYF. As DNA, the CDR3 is TGTGCCAGCAGCTTGCCCCAGTCCGGGACCCAGTACTTC.

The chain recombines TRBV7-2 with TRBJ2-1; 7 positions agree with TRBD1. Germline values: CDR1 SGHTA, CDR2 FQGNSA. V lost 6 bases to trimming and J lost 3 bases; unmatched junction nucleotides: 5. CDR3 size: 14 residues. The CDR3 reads CASSTGAVYNEQFF. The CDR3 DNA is TGTGCCAGCAGTACAGGGGCCGTCTACAATGAGCAGTTCTTC.

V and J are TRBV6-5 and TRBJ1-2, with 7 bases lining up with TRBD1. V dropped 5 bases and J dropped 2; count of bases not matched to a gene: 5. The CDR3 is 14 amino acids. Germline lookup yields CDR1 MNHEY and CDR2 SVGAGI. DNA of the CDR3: TGTGCCAGCAGTCACGGGACAGCAAACTATGGCTACACCTTC. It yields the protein CASSHGTANYGYTF.

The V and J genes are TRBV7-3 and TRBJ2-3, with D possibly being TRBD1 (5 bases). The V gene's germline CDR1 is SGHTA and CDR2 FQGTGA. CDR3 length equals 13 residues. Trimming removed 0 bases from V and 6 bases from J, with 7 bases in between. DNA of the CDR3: TGTGCCAGCAGCTTAACGGGGCCCGATACGCAGTATTTT. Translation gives CASSLTGPDTQYF.

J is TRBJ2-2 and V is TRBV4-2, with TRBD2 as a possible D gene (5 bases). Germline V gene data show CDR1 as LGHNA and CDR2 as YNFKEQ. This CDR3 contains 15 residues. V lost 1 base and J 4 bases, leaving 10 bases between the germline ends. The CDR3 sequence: CASSQVTGSTGELFF. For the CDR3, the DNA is TGTGCCAGCAGCCAAGTGACGGGGTCCACCGGGGAGCTGTTTTTT.

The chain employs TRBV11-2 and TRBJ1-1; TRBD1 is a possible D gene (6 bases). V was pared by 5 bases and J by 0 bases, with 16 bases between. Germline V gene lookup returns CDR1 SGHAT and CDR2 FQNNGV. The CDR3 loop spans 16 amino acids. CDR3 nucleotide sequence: TGTGCCAGCAGCCCAAAACAGGGATCAGTGAACACTGAAGCTTTCTTT. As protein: CASSPKQGSVNTEAFF.

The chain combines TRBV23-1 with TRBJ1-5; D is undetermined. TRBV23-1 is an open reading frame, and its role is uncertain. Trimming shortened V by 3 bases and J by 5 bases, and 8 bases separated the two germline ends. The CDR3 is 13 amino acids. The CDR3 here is CASSHWGDQPQHF. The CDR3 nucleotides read TGCGCCAGCAGTCATTGGGGTGATCAGCCCCAGCATTTT.

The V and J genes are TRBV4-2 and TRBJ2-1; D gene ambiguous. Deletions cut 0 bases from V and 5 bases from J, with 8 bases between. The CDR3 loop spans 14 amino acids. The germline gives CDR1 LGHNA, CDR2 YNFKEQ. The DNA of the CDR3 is TGTGCCAGCAGCCAAGATGGACCTGACAATGAGCAGTTCTTC. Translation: CASSQDGPDNEQFF.